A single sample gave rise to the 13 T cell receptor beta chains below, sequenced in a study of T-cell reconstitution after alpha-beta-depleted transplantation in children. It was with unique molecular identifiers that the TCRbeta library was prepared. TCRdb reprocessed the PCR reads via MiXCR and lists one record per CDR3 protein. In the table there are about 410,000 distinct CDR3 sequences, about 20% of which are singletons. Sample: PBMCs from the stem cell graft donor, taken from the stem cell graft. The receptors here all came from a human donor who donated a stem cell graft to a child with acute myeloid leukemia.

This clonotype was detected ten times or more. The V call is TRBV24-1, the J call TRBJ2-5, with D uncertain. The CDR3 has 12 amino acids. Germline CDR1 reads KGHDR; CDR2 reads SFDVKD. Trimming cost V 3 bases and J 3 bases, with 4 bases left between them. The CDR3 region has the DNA TGTGCCACCAGTGATGCGAAAGAGACCCAGTACTTC. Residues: CATSDAKETQYF.

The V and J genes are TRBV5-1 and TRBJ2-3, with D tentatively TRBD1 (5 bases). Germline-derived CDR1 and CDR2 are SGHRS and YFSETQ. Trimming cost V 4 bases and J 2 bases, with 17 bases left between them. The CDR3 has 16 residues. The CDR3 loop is CASSLQGWGNTDTQYF. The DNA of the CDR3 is TGCGCCAGCAGCCTTCAGGGATGGGGAAACACAGATACGCAGTATTTT.

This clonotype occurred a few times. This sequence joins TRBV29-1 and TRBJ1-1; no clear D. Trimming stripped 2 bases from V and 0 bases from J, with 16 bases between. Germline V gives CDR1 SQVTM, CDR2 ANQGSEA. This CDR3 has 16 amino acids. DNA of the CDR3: TGCAGCGTTGAATGGGCACCCCTGGGCTTGAACACTGAAGCTTTCTTT. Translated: CSVEWAPLGLNTEAFF. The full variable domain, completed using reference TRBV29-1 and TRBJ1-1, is SAVISQKPSRDICQRGTSLTIQCQVDSQVTMMFWYRQQPGQSLTLIATANQGSEATYESGFVIDKFPISRPNLTFSTLTVSNMSPEDSSIYLCSVEWAPLGLNTEAFFGQGTRLTVV.

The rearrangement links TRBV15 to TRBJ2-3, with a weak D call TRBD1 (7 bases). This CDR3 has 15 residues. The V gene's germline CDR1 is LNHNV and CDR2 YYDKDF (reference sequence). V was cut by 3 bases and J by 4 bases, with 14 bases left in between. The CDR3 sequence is CATSSRGGTADTQYF. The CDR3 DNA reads TGTGCCACCAGCAGCAGAGGGGGGACAGCAGATACGCAGTATTTT.

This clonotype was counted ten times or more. The CDR3 DNA follows: TGTGCCGTGGGACTAGCGGGAGCGATCGAGCAGTACTTC. Translated, it gives CAVGLAGAIEQYF. The V gene is TRBV10-3, the J gene TRBJ2-7; TRBD2 aligns across 14 bases. V gave up 11 bases and J gave up 6 bases; unmatched junction bases: 6. The CDR3 length is 13 residues. Germline CDR1 reads ENHRY; CDR2 reads SYGVKD.

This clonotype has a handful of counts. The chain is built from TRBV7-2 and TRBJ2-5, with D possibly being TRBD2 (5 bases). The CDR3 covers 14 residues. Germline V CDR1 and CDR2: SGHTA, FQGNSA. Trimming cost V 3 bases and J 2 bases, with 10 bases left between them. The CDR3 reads CASSLFERQETQYF. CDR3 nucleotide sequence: TGTGCCAGCAGCTTGTTTGAGCGGCAAGAGACCCAGTACTTC. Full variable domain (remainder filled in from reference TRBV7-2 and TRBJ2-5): GAGVSQSPSNKVTEKGKDVELRCDPISGHTALYWYRQSLGQGLEFLIYFQGNSAPDKSGLPSDRFSAERTGGSVSTLTIQRTQQEDSAVYLCASSLFERQETQYFGPGTRLLVL.

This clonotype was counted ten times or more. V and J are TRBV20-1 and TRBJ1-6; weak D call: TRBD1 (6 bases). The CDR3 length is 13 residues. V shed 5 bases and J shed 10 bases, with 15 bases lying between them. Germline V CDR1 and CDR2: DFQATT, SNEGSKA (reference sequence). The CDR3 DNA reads TGCAGTGCTCTAACCACAGGGAGCTCACCCCTCCACTTT. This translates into CSALTTGSSPLHF.

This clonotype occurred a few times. The CDR3 loop is CASSLVTRDTQYF. The CDR3 DNA sequence: TGTGCCAGCAGCTTAGTAACCAGAGATACGCAGTATTTT. The gene calls are TRBV7-9 and TRBJ2-3; no reliable D call. This CDR3 has 13 residues. Trimming removed 1 base from V and 5 bases from J, with 7 bases in between. Germline loops: CDR1 SEHNR, CDR2 FQNEAQ (reference sequence).

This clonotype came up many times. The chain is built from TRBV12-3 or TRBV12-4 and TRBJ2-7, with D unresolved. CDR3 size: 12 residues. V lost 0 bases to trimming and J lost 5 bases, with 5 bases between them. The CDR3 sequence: CASSLALDEQYF. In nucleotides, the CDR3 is TGTGCCAGCAGTTTAGCGCTTGACGAGCAGTACTTC.

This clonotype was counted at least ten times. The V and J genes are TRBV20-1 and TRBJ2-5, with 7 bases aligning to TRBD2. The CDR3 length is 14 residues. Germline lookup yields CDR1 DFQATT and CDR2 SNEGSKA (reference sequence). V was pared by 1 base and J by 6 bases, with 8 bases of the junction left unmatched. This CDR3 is CSARGLGGTKTQYF. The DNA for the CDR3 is TGCAGTGCTAGAGGTTTGGGAGGGACGAAGACCCAGTACTTC.

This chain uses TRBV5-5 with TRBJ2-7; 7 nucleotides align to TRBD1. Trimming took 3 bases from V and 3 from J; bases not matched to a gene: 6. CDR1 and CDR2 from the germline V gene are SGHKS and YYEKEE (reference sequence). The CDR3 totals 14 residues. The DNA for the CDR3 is TGTGCCAGCAGCTCTCCGGGACAGAGCTACGAGCAGTACTTC. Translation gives CASSSPGQSYEQYF. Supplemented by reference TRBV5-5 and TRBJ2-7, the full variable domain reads DAGVTQSPTHLIKTRGQQVTLRCSPISGHKSVSWYQQVLGQGPQFIFQYYEKEERGRGNFPDRFSARQFPNYSSELNVNALLLGDSALYLCASSSPGQSYEQYFGPGTRLTVT.

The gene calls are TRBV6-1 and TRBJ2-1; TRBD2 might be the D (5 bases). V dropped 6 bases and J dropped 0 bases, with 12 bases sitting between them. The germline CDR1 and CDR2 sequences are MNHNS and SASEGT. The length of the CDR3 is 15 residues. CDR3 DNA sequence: TGTGCCAGCAGCATAGCGTCCAGCTCCTACAATGAGCAGTTCTTC. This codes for CASSIASSSYNEQFF.

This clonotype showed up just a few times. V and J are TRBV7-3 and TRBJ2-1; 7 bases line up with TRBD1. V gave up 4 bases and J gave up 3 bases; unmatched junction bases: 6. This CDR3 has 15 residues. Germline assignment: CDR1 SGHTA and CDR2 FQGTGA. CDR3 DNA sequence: TGTGCCAGCAGCTCGACAGGGATGCTCTACAATGAGCAGTTCTTC. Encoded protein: CASSSTGMLYNEQFF.